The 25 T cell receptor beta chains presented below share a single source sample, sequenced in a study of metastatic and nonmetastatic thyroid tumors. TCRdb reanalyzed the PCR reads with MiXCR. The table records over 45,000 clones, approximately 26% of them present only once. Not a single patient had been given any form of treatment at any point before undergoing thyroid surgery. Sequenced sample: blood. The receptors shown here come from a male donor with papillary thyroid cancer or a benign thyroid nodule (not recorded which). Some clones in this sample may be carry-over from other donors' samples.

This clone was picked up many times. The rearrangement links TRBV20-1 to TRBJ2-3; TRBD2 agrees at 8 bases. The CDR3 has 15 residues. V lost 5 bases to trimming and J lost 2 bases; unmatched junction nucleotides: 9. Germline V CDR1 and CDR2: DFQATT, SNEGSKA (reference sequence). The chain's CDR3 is CSARLAGGVTDTQYF. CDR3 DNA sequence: TGCAGTGCTCGGCTGGCGGGAGGAGTCACAGATACGCAGTATTTT.

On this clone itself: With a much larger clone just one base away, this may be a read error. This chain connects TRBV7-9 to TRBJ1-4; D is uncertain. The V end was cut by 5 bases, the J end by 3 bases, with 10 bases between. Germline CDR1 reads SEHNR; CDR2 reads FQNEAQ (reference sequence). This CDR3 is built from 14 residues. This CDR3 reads CASSTCSSNEKLFF. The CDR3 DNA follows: TGTGCCAGCAGCACTTGCAGTTCTAATGAAAAACTGTTTTTT.

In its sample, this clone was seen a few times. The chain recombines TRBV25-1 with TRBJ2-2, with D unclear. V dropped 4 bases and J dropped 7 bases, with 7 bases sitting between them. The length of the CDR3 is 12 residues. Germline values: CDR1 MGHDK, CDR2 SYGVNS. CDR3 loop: CASSVGFGELFF. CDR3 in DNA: TGTGCCAGCAGTGTAGGTTTCGGGGAGCTGTTTTTT.

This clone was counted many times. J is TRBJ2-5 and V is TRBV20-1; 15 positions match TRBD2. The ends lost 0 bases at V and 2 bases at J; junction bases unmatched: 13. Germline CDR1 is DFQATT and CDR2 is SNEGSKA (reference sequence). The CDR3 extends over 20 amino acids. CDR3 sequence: CSARDGGPGLAGGPQETQYF. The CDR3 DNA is TGCAGTGCTAGAGATGGGGGGCCGGGACTAGCGGGAGGACCTCAAGAGACCCAGTACTTC.

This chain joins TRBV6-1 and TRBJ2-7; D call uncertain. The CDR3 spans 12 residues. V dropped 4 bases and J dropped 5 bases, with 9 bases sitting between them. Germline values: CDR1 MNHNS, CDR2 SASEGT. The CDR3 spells CASSGLVDEQYF. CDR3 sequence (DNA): TGTGCCAGCAGTGGCCTAGTCGACGAGCAGTACTTC.

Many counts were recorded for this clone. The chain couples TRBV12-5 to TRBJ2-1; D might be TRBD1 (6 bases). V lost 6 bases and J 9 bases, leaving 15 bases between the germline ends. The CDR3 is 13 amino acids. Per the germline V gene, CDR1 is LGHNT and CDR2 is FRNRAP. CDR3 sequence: CASGPDSSGEQFF. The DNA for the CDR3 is TGTGCTAGTGGCCCGGACAGCTCAGGTGAGCAGTTCTTC.

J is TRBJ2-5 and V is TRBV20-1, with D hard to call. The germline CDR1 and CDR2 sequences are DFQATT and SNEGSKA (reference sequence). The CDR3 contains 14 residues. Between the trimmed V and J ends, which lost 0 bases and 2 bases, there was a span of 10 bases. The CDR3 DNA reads TGCAGTGCTAGAGATGAAGGTCATCAAGAGACCCAGTACTTC. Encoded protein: CSARDEGHQETQYF.

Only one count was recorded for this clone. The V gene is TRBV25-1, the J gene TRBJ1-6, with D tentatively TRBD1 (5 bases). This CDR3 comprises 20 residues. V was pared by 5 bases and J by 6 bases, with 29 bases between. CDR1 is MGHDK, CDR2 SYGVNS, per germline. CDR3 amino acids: CASSPRFTPRVGGSNSPLHF. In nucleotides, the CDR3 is TGTGCCAGCAGTCCCCGGTTTACCCCTAGGGTGGGGGGTAGTAATTCACCCCTCCACTTT.

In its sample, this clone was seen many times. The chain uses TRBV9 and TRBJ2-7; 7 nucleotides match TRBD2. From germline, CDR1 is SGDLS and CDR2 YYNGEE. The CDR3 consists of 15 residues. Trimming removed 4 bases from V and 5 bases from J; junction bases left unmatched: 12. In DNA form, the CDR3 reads TGTGCCAGCAGCCACCTCGGGGGGAAAACCGACGAGCAGTACTTC. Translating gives CASSHLGGKTDEQYF.

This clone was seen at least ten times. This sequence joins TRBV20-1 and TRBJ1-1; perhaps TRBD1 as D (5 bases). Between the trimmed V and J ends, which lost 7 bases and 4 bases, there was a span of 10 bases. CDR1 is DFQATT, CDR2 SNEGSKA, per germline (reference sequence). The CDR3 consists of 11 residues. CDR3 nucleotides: TGCAGTGGTGGGGGAGTCACTGAAGCTTTCTTT. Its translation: CSGGGVTEAFF.

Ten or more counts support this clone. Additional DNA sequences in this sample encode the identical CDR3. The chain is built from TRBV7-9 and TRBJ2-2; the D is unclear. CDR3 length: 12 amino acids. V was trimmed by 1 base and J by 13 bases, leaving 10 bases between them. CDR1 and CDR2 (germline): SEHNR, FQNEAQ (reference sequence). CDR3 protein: CASSLDSPRLFF. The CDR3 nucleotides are TGTGCCAGCAGCTTAGACAGTCCAAGGCTGTTTTTT.

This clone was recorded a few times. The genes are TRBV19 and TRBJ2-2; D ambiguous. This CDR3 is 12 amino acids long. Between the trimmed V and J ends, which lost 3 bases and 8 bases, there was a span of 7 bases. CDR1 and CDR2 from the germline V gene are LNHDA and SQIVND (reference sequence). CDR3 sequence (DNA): TGTGCCAGTAGTATGGCCGTAGGGGAGCTGTTTTTT. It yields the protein CASSMAVGELFF.

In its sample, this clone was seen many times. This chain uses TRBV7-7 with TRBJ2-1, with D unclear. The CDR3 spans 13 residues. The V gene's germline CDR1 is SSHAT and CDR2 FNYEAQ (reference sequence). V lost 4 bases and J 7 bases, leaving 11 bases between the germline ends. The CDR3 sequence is CASSWSPINEQFF. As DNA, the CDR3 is TGTGCCAGCAGCTGGAGTCCGATTAATGAGCAGTTCTTC.

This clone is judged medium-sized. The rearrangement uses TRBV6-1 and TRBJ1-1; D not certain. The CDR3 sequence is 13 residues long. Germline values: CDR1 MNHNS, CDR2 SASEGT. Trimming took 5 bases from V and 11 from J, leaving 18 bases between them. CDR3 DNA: TGTGCCAGCAGTCCCCCGGCGTACGTTGGGGCTTTCTTT. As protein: CASSPPAYVGAFF.

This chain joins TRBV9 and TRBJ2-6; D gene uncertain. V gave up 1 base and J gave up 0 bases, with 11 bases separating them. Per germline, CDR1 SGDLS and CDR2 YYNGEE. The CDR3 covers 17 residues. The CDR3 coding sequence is TGTGCCAGCAGCGTATCAGGAACCAACTCTGGGGCCAACGTCCTGACTTTC. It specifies CASSVSGTNSGANVLTF.

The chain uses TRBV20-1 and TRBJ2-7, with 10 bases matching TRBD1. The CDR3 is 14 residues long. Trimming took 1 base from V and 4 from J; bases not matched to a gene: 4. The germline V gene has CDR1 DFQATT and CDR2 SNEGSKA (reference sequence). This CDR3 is CSARGGTGDYEQYF. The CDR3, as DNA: TGCAGTGCTAGAGGTGGGACAGGGGATTACGAGCAGTACTTC.

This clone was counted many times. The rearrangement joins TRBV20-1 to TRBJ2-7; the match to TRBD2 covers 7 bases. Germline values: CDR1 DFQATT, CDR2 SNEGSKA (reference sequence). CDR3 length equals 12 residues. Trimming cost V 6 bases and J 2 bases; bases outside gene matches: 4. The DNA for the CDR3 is TGCAGTGCAAAGGGGACTACCTACGAGCAGTACTTC. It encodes CSAKGTTYEQYF.

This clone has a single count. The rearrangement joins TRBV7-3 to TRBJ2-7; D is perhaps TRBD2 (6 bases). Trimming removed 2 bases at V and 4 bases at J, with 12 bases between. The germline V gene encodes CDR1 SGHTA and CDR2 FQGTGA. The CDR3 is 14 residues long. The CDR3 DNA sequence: TGTGCCAGCAGCTTAGGAGGGGCCGGGTACGAGCAGTACTTC. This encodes CASSLGGAGYEQYF. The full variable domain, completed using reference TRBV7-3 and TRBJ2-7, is GAGVSQTPSNKVTEKGKYVELRCDPISGHTALYWYRQSLGQGPEFLIYFQGTGAADDSGLPNDRFFAVRPEGSVSTLKIQRTERGDSAVYLCASSLGGAGYEQYFGPGTRLTVT.

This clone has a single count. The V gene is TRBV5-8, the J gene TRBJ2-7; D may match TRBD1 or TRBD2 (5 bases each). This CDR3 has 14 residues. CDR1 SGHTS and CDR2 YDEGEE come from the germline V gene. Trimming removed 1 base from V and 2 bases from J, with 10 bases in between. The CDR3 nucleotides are TGTGCCAGCAGCTTGCCCGGGGCTACCTACGAGCAGTACTTC. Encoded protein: CASSLPGATYEQYF.

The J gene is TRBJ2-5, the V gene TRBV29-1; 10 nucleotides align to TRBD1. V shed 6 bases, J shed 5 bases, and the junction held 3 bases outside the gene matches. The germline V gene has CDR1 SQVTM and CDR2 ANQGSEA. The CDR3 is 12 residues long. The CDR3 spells CSVTGGKETQYF. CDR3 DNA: TGCAGCGTGACAGGGGGCAAGGAGACCCAGTACTTC.

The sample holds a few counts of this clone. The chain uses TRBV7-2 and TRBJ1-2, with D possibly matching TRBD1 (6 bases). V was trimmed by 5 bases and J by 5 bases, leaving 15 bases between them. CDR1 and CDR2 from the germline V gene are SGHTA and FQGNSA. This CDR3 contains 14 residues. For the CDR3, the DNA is TGTGCCAGCAGCCCGTCCCGGGACACTTATGGCTACACCTTC. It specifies CASSPSRDTYGYTF.

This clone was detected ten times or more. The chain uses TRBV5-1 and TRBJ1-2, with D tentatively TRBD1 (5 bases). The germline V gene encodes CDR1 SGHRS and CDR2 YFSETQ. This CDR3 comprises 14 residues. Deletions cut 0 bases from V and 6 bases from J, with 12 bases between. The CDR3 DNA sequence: TGCGCCAGCAGCTTGGATACGGGGCGGAATGGCTACACCTTC. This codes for CASSLDTGRNGYTF.

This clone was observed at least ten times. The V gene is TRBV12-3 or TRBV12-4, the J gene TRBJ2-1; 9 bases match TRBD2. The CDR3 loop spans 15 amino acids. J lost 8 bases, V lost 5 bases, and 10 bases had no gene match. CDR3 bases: TGTGCCAGCAGTCCCCGGGAAGCGGGAGGCCATGAGCAGTTCTTC. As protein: CASSPREAGGHEQFF.

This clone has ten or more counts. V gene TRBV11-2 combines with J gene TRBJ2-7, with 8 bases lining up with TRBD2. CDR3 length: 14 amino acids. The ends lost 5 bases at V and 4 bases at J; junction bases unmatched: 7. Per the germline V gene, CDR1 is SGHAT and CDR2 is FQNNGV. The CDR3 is CASSLERGSYEQYF. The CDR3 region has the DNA TGTGCCAGCAGCCTGGAGCGGGGGAGTTACGAGCAGTACTTC.

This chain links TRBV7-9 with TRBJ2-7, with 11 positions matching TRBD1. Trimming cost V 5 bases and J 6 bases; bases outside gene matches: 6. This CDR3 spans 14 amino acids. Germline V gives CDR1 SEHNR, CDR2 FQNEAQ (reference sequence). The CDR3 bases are TGTGCCAGCAGCCCCGGGACAGGGGGTGGCGAGCAGTACTTC. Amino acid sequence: CASSPGTGGGEQYF.